This TCR beta chain is from a study of T cell responses to AZD1222 COVID-19 vaccine (dated by TCRdb to the early 2020s). A note on the overall study: AZD1222 recipients with second doses at about 4 weeks or about 12 weeks were pooled, because spike-specific TCR depth and breadth did not differ between schedules. TCR sequencing was performed for over 230 trial participants, of whom about 200 were given two doses of AZD1222 and some 26 were given two doses of MenACWY control vaccine. Enrollment into the trials was organized by age into subgroups of 18-55, 56-69 and 70-plus years, and those subgroups contained 148, 28 and 57 TCR-sequenced participants, respectively. The full study reports these points: Conclusions about previously exposed vaccinees were limited because only six AZD1222 recipients were SARS-CoV-2 seropositive at baseline. Because no samples from the day 14 peak response were available, repertoires could be characterized only after the peak T cell response. The 56-69-year group was small, and its depth increase did not reach significance, likely because of low power. Participants were mostly white British, with more females than males. The authors suggested clonal diversity may have been underestimated. The vaccine-associated CD4 TCRs covered the entire spike protein, and the dominant responses fell in regions 160-218 and 743-854. Spike-specific TCR breadth and depth rose significantly after two AZD1222 doses compared with day 0 and with MenACWY recipients. Nearly half of unique spike-specific TCRs reportedly recognized epitopes outside regions mutated in the B.1.351 and B.1.1.7 variants.

The CDR3 regions of human TCRbeta chains were analyzed by immunosequencing. The study's processing was this. TCRs in the repertoires were matched against a reference library of SARS-CoV-2-specific TCRs that had been generated with the MIRA antigen-specificity platform. Breadth was defined as the fraction of unique TCRs that were SARS-CoV-2-associated. Depth was defined as the fraction of total T cells that were SARS-CoV-2-associated. Each spike-specific TCR was assigned to its reactive spike region and to a CD4 or CD8 class using the MIRA data. Log10-transformed breadth and depth values were compared by one-way ANOVA with Sidak's multiple comparisons tests. The source is immuneACCESS, and TCRdb retained only in-frame sequences with V and J called. Part of the clones is not carried over; for the studies checked, unresolved V genes explain less than half of this, and the remainder is unexplained. The V and J calls and clone size come from that table; D and trimming were worked out from the DNA. Recorded for this sample are about 160,000 clones; 80% to 90% of them occurred a single time. The ten largest clones add up to 6% to 8% of the sample.

This specimen's time point label, per the study, means: baseline before first vaccination. Samples from vaccinated people were obtained from the UK trials COV001 and COV002, which included a single-blind randomized controlled phase 2/3 trial of AZD1222 (ChAdOx1 nCoV-19) in healthy adults. For TCRbeta chain sequencing, PBMC samples from trial participants were taken at day 0 and at day 28 after the second dose. Its CDR3 holds 14 amino acids, cysteine through phenylalanine. Only the CDR3 part of the read is kept: 42 bases, read in frame from the first base. A distance of 17 bases separates the germline ends of V and J, which lose 7 bases and 6 bases respectively. As encoded in the germline V gene, CDR1 is SNHLY while CDR2 is FYNNEI. Regarding this clone: Its target antigen remains unknown. No base qualities exist here, and no much larger clone lies one base off it.

The V and J genes are TRBV2 and TRBJ2-3, with the D segment possibly TRBD1 or TRBD2, each aligning over 5 bases. Here the sequenced sample was peripheral blood, taken on day 0 of AZD1222 vaccination. The TCR sequence derives from an adult in good health. The nucleotide sequence reads TGTGCCAGCACCCCGGGACGGATGCTGGATACGCAGTATTTT. It encodes CASTPGRMLDTQYF.